This TCR beta chain was retrieved from a study of shared clonotypes between healthy human individuals. V was trimmed by 5 bases and J by 6 bases, leaving 17 bases between them. The germline gives CDR1 MGHRA, CDR2 YSYEKL. The CDR3 runs to 15 residues. Findings and limits, study-wide: Generation probabilities of non-shared clonotypes were lower (relative to those shared by all four donors).

Remarks on this clone: Its antigen is unidentified.

For sorted subsets, approximately 200 ng DNA per replicate equaled 33,000 or so T cell genomes. This table comes from immunoSEQ multiplex PCR, and its TCRdb copy is limited to in-frame clones, with some not included. This sample yields 1,100,000 or so clones, of which about 84% are seen a single time; 0.52% belongs to the top ten. Healthy adults negative for HIV, lacking recent acute infections or vaccinations, served as donors. Only Caucasian adults living in Nashville, Tennessee made up the donor group. The chain uses TRBV4-1 and TRBJ1-5, with D unresolved. The receptor was isolated from a man younger than 35 in good health. Some clones in this sample may be carry-over from other donors' samples. The sequencing sample was made of memory CD4+ T cells from PBMCs. Subset in this sample: CD45RA-negative fraction. The CDR3 sequence: CASSAARGVGQPQHF. The CDR3 DNA is TGCGCCAGCAGCGCCGCCCGTGGGGTGGGTCAGCCCCAGCATTTT.